The source of this T cell receptor beta chain is a study of shared clonotypes between healthy human individuals. Across the study: CD4 naive and CD4 memory each took three plates per donor, while CD8 naive took two and CD8 memory one. Study-level findings and limits: Larger estimated richness was generally recorded for naive subsets relative to memory subsets. Clonotype sharing among the donors was expected to vary with sequencing depth.

In the original analysis: ImmunoSEQ output held junction-only sequences without quality scores, so filtering differed. Repertoires were generated with immunoSEQ multiplex PCR, while TCRdb's copy carries only in-frame clones and drops some. V and J calls and clone size are as listed in that table; D and trimming were resolved from the DNA. The table shows around 600,000 clones, with approximately 97% occurring only once. For this clone: As yet, its antigen is unknown.

Sequenced input: naive CD4+ T cells sorted from blood. Subset noted: CD45RA+ positively selected. This clonotype originated in a woman aged 25 to 39 in good health.

The CDR3 is CASSLSLKETQYF. In DNA, the CDR3 is TGTGCCAGCAGCTTATCCCTCAAAGAGACCCAGTACTTC. The chain carries TRBV7-9 and TRBJ2-5, with D unclear. The length of the CDR3 is 13 residues. Trimming took 2 bases from V and 3 from J, leaving 7 bases between them. CDR1 is SEHNR, CDR2 FQNEAQ, per germline (reference sequence).